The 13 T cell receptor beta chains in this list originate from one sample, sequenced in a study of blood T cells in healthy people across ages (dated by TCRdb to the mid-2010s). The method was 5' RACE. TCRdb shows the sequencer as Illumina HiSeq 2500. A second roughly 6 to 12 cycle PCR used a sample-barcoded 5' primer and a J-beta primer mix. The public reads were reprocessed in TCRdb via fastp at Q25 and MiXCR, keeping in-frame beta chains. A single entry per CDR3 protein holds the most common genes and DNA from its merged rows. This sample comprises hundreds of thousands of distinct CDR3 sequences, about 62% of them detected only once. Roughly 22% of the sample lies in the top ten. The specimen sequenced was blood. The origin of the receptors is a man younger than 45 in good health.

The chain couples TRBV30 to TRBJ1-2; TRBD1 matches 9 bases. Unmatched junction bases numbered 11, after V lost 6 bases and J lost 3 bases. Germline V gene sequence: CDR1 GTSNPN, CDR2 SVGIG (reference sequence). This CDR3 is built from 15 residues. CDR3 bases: TGTGCCTGTCCGGACAGGGGAACGGCAGACTATGGCTACACCTTC. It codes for CACPDRGTADYGYTF. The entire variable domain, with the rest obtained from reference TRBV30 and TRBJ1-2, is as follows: SQTIHQWPATLVQPVGSPLSLECTVEGTSNPNLYWYRQAAGRGLQLLFYSVGIGQISSEVPQNLSASRPQDRQFILSSKKLLLSDSGFYLCACPDRGTADYGYTFGSGTRLTVV.

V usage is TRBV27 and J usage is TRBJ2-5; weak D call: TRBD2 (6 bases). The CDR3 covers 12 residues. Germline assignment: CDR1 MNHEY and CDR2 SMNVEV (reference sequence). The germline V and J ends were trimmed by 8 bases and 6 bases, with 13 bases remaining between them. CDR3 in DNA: TGTGCCAGCCCCCGGAGGGGTAAGACCCAGTACTTC. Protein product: CASPRRGKTQYF.

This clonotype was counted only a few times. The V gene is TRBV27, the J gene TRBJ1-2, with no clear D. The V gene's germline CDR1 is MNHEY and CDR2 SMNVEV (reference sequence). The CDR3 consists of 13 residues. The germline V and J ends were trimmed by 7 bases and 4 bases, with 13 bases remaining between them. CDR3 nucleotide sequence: TGTGCCAGCATGGGCGGAGGGATCTATGGCTACACCTTC. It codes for CASMGGGIYGYTF.

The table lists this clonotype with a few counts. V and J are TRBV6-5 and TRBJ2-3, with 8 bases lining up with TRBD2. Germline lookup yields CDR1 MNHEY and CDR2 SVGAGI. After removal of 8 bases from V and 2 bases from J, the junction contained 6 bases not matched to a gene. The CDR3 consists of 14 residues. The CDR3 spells CASYPSGFTDTQYF. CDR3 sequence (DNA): TGTGCCAGCTATCCTAGCGGGTTCACAGATACGCAGTATTTT.

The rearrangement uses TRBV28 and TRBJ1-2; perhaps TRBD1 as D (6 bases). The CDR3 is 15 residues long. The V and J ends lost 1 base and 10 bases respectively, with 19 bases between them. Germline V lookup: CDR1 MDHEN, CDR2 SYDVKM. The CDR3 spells CASSLSRLQGALYTF. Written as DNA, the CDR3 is TGTGCCAGCAGTTTATCCAGGTTACAGGGTGCCCTCTACACCTTC.

As DNA, the CDR3 is TGTGCCAGCACCTACCAGGGGGAGCAGTACTTC. This codes for CASTYQGEQYF. The rearrangement links TRBV6-6 to TRBJ2-5, with TRBD1 identical over 7 bases. Losses at the gene ends were 7 bases for V and 11 bases for J; bases not matched to a gene: 7. The CDR3 totals 11 residues. Germline values: CDR1 MNHNY, CDR2 SVGAGI (reference sequence).

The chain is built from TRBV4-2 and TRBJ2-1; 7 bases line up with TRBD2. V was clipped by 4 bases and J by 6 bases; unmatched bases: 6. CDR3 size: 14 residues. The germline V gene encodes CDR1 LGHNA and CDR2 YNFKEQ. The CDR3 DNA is TGTGCCAGCAGCCGGGAGACTAGCCCCAATGAGCAGTTCTTC. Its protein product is CASSRETSPNEQFF.

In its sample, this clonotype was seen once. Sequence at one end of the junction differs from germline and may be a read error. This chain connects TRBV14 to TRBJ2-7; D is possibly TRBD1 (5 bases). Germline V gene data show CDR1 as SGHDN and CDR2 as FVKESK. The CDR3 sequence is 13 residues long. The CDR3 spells CASSLDTRYGQYF. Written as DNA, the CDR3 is TGTGCCAGCAGCCTGGACACCCGTTACGGGCAGTACTTC.

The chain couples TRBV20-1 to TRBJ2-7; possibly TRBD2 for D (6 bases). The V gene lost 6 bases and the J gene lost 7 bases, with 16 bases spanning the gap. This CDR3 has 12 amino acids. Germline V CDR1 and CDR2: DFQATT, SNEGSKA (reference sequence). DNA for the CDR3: TGCAGTGCCGCCCCGGGAGCCAATGAGCAGTACTTC. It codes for CSAAPGANEQYF.

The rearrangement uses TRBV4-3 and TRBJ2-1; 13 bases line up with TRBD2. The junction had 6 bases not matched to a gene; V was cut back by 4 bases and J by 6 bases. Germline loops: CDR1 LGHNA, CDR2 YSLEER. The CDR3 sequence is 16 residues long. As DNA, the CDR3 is TGCGCCAGCAGCCCGGGACTAGCGGGACCTGGCAATGAGCAGTTCTTC. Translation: CASSPGLAGPGNEQFF.

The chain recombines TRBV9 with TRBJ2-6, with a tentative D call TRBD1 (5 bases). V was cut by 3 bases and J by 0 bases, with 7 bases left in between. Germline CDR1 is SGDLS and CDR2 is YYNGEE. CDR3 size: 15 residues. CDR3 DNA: TGTGCCAGCAGCGAAAGGGGCTCTGGGGCCAACGTCCTGACTTTC. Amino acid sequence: CASSERGSGANVLTF.

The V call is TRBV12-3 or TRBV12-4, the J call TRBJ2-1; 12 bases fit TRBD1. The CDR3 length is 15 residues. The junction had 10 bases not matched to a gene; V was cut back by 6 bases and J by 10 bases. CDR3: CASRIRDRGLKEQFF. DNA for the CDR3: TGTGCCAGCAGGATCCGGGACAGGGGGCTCAAAGAGCAGTTCTTC.

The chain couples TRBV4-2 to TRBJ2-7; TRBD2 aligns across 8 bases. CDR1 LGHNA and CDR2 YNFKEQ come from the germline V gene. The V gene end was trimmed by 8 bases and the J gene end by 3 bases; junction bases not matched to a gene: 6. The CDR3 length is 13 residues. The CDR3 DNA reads TGTGCCAGCTCCGGGGGGGCTCTCTACGAGCAGTACTTC. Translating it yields CASSGGALYEQYF.